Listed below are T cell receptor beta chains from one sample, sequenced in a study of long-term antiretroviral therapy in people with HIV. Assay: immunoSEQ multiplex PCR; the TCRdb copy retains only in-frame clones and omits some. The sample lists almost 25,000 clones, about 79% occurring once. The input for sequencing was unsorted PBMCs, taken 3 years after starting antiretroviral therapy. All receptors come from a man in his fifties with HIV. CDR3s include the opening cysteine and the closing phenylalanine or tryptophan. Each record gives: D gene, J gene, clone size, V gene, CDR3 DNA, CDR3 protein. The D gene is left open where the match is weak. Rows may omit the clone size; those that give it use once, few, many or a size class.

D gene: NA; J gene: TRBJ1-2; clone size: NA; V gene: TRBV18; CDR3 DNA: TGTGCCAGCTCACCCGACAAAACGGTCCCACATGGCTACACCTTC; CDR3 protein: CASSPDKTVPHGYTF
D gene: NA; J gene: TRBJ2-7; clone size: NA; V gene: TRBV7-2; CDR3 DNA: TGTGCCAGCAGTCAAATAGGCCTGAGCTCCTACGAGCAGTACTTC; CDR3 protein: CASSQIGLSSYEQYF
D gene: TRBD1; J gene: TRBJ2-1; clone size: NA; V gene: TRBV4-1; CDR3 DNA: TGCGCCAGCAGCCTAGGACAGGGATACAATGAGCAGTTCTTC; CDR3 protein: CASSLGQGYNEQFF
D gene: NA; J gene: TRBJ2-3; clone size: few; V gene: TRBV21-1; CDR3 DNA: TGTGCCAGCAGCAGGACTAGTTACACAGATACGCAGTATTTT; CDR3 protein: CASSRTSYTDTQYF
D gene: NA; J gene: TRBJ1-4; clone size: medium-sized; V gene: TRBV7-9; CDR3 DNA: TGTGCCAGCAGCCCTCCGGGATTTGGTAATGAAAAACTGTTTTTT; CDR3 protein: CASSPPGFGNEKLFF
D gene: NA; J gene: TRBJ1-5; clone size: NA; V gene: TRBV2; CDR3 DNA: TGTGCCAGCACCGACGGGGAACAGCCCCAGCATTTT; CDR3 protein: CASTDGEQPQHF
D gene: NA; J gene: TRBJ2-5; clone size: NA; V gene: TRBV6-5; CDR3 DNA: TGTGCCAGCAGTTATCGGGGACTTGGAGAGACCCAGTACTTC; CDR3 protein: CASSYRGLGETQYF
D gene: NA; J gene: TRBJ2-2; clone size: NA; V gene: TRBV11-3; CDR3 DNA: TGTGCCAGCAGCCCCCTCAGGGGCCCCACCGGGGAGCTGCTTTTT; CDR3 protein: CASSPLRGPTGELLF
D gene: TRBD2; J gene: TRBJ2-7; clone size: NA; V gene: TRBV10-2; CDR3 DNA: TGCGCCAGCAGTGAGCCGGAAACCCGGGGGGTTCCCTACGAGCAGTACTTC; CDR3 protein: CASSEPETRGVPYEQYF
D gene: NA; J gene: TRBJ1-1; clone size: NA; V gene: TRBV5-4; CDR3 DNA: TGTGCCAGCAGCTTGGAGGGAATGAACACTGAAGCTTTCTTT; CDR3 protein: CASSLEGMNTEAFF
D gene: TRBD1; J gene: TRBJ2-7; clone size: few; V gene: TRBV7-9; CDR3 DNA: TGTGCCAGCAGCTCCGGACAGGGGATTCCCTACGAGCAGTACTTC; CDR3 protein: CASSSGQGIPYEQYF
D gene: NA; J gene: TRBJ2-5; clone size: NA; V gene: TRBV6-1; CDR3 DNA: TGTGCCAGCAGTGAAAGGCTTCACAGGCAAGAGACCCAGTACTTC; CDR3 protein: CASSERLHRQETQYF
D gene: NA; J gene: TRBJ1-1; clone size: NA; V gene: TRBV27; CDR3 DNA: TGTGCCAGCAGTTTACGGGGCGGGGGAACTGAAGCTTTCTTT; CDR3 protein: CASSLRGGGTEAFF
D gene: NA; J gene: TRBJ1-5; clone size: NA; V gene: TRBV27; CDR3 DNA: TGTGCCAGCAGTTTAAGATTAGGAGGAAGTCAGCCCCAGCATTTT; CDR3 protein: CASSLRLGGSQPQHF
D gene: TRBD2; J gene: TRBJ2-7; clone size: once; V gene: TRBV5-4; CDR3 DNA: TGTGCCAGCAGCTTTAGCGGGGGGACCCGGGACGAGCAGTACTTC; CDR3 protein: CASSFSGGTRDEQYF
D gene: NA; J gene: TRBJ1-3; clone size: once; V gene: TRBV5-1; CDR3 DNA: TGCGCCAGCAGATTGTTGAGCTCTGGAAACACCATATATTTT; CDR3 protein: CASRLLSSGNTIYF
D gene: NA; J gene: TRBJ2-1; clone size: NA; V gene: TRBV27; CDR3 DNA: TGTGCCAGCAGTCCGCCCCAGACTATACTAGTCTCCTACAATGAGCAGTTCTTC; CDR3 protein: CASSPPQTILVSYNEQFF
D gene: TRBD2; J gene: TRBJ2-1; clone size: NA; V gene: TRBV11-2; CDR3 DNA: TGTGCCAGCAGCTTAAATAGACTAGCGGGAAGTGAGCAGTTCTTC; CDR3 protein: CASSLNRLAGSEQFF
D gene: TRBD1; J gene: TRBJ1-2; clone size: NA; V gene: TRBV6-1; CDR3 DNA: TGTGCCAGCAGTGAGGATTGGGAGGGGGCCTACTATGGCTACACCTTC; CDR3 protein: CASSEDWEGAYYGYTF
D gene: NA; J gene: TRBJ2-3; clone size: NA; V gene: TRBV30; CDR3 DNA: TGTGCCTGGACGAGCACAGATACGCAGTATTTT; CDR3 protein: CAWTSTDTQYF
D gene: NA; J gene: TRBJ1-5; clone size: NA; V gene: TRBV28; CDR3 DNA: TGTGCCAGCAGAGGCGGGATGAGCAATCAGCCCCAGCATTTT; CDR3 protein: CASRGGMSNQPQHF
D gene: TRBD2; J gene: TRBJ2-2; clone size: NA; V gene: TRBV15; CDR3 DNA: TGTGCCACCAGCACCCCCGAGCGGGAAACCGGGGAGCTGTTTTTT; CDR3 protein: CATSTPERETGELFF
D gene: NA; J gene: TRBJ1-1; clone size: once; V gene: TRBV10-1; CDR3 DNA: TGCGCCTGCCGACGGGGCTTGAACACTGAAGCTTTCTTT; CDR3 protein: CACRRGLNTEAFF
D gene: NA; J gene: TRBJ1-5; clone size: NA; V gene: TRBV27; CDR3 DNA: TGTGCCAGCAGTTTAGGCAGGCCAGAGGTTCAGCCCCAGCATTTT; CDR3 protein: CASSLGRPEVQPQHF
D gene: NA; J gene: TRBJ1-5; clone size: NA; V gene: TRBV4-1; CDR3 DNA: TGCGCCAGCAGCCAAGGCAGAGGGGGTTATCAGCCCCAGCATTTT; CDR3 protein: CASSQGRGGYQPQHF